The clone carrying this T cell receptor beta chain was seen only a few times. No antigen is known for it. The repertoire was sequenced with immunoSEQ multiplex PCR; TCRdb's copy has only in-frame clones and lacks some. This sample has 200,000 or so clones, with roughly 84% found just once. The data originate from a study of cytomegalovirus exposure and HLA in healthy donors. Study-level points and caveats: Among TCR sequences, most were rare, though some public TCRs appeared in many donors. Researchers counted around 170 TCR beta chains as cytomegalovirus-associated. In the 130 or so validation repertoires, approximately 94% of cluster scores exceeded 0, per a later analysis.

Trimming cost V 1 base and J 8 bases; bases outside gene matches: 11. Germline-derived CDR1 and CDR2 are GTSNPN and SVGIG (reference sequence). The CDR3 is 15 residues long. The TCR comes from a man younger than 35 in good health and CMV-seropositive. The sample was PBMCs. The chain links TRBV30 to TRBJ1-2; TRBD1 matches at 9 bases. This CDR3 reads CAWSAASGTGSGYTF. For the CDR3, the DNA is TGTGCCTGGAGTGCCGCATCCGGGACAGGGTCGGGCTACACCTTC.